A single sample gave rise to the 3 T cell receptor beta chains below, sequenced in a study of blood T cell repertoires in COVID-19. Clones were read by immunoSEQ multiplex PCR, and TCRdb kept only the in-frame ones, dropping some. The sample has 200,000 to 300,000 clones; more than 75% are singletons. Sequencing input: peripheral blood. The receptors derive from a man aged 35 to 55 who had recovered from COVID-19.

This chain uses TRBV11-2 with TRBJ2-1, with 8 nucleotides matching TRBD2. Germline CDR1 reads SGHAT; CDR2 reads FQNNGV. Unmatched junction bases numbered 7, after V lost 1 base and J lost 5 bases. The CDR3 is made up of 16 amino acids. Here the CDR3 DNA reads TGTGCCAGCAGCTTAGCTCCAGCGGGGGTGCACAATGAGCAGTTCTTC. Protein: CASSLAPAGVHNEQFF.

In its sample, this clone was seen a few times. The J gene is TRBJ2-1, the V gene TRBV2, with a tentative D call TRBD2 (5 bases). Trimming shortened V by 4 bases and J by 11 bases, and 6 bases separated the two germline ends. CDR3 length: 10 amino acids. CDR1 is SNHLY, CDR2 FYNNEI, per germline. The CDR3 DNA follows: TGTGCCAGCAGTGGACTAAAGCAGTTCTTC. This translates into CASSGLKQFF.

This chain links TRBV19 with TRBJ2-5, with D perhaps TRBD1 (5 bases). The germline V and J ends were trimmed by 6 bases and 7 bases, with 9 bases remaining between them. The CDR3 totals 11 residues. CDR1 and CDR2 (germline): LNHDA, SQIVND (reference sequence). This CDR3 reads CASRLDRTQYF. Written as DNA, the CDR3 is TGTGCCAGTAGGCTCGACAGGACCCAGTACTTC.